These 20 T cell receptor beta chains came from one sample sequenced in a study of T cell changes during pregnancy in multiple sclerosis. The assay was immunoSEQ multiplex PCR, and TCRdb's table has in-frame clones only and misses some. The data contain 50,000 to 80,000 clones, about nine tenths of them singletons. The sequencing here drew on peripheral blood, taken in the second trimester of pregnancy. The receptor set was obtained from a female donor with multiple sclerosis, enrolled in a pregnancy study.

The V call is TRBV28, the J call TRBJ2-1; 7 nucleotides agree with TRBD2. Germline V gives CDR1 MDHEN, CDR2 SYDVKM. Germline trimming cut 5 bases from V and 4 bases from J; bases unmatched to any gene: 14. The CDR3 spans 17 residues. This CDR3 reads CASSPLKPAGSYNEQFF. In nucleotides, the CDR3 is TGTGCCAGCAGTCCCCTGAAACCAGCGGGGAGTTACAATGAGCAGTTCTTC.

This rearrangement joins TRBV7-2 to TRBJ2-7; 8 nucleotides agree with TRBD1. Trimming at V came to 5 bases and at J to 2 bases, leaving 5 bases not matched to a gene. The germline V gene has CDR1 SGHTA and CDR2 FQGNSA. The CDR3 contains 14 residues. Written as DNA, the CDR3 is TGTGCCAGCAGCCCCCAGACAGGGGCCTACGAGCAGTACTTC. It specifies CASSPQTGAYEQYF.

V usage is TRBV6-5 and J usage is TRBJ2-5; TRBD2 matches at 11 bases. Germline CDR1 is MNHEY and CDR2 is SVGAGI. The CDR3 is made up of 15 amino acids. V was clipped by 6 bases and J by 4 bases; unmatched bases: 7. The CDR3 loop reads CASRRGLAGGETQYF. The CDR3 DNA reads as TGTGCCAGCAGGCGGGGGCTAGCGGGGGGAGAGACCCAGTACTTC.

The rearrangement links TRBV27 to TRBJ2-1; 8 bases are shared with TRBD1. V lost 3 bases and J lost 4; bases outside the gene matches: 8. Germline loops: CDR1 MNHEY, CDR2 SMNVEV (reference sequence). The CDR3 loop spans 16 amino acids. This CDR3 reads CASSLVGTGLYNEQFF. CDR3 sequence (DNA): TGTGCCAGCAGTTTGGTGGGGACAGGTCTGTACAATGAGCAGTTCTTC.

The chain recombines TRBV19 with TRBJ1-5; D is undetermined. Trimming pared 3 bases from V and 0 bases from J, leaving 9 bases between. The CDR3 runs 15 residues. CDR1 is LNHDA, CDR2 SQIVND, per germline (reference sequence). DNA for the CDR3: TGTGCCAGTAGTATGGAACAGTATAGCAATCAGCCCCAGCATTTT. Protein sequence: CASSMEQYSNQPQHF.

This clone has only a few counts. The chain couples TRBV30 to TRBJ2-3; D possibly corresponds to TRBD2 (5 bases). The V gene's germline CDR1 is GTSNPN and CDR2 SVGIG (reference sequence). The V end lost 2 bases, the J end lost 5 bases, and 20 bases lay between the germline ends. This CDR3 contains 16 residues. The CDR3, as DNA: TGTGCCTGGAGTTGGCTGGAGCGGTACGGCGTAGATACGCAGTATTTT. The encoded protein is CAWSWLERYGVDTQYF.

The rearrangement links TRBV7-6 to TRBJ2-2; tentatively, D is TRBD1 (6 bases). Germline assignment: CDR1 SGHVS and CDR2 FNYEAQ. This CDR3 has 16 amino acids. Deletions cut 2 bases from V and 0 bases from J, with 10 bases between. CDR3 in amino acids: CASSLRGGTNTGELFF. DNA of the CDR3: TGTGCCAGCAGCTTAAGAGGGGGAACGAACACCGGGGAGCTGTTTTTT.

J is TRBJ1-2 and V is TRBV27; 9 nucleotides agree with TRBD1. The CDR3 consists of 14 residues. Germline trimming cut 7 bases from V and 7 bases from J; bases unmatched to any gene: 10. Germline lookup yields CDR1 MNHEY and CDR2 SMNVEV (reference sequence). This CDR3 is CASTKGQGTPGYTF. The CDR3 nucleotides read TGTGCCAGCACCAAGGGACAGGGTACTCCTGGCTACACCTTC.

The chain has TRBV6-5 and TRBJ2-1; no clear D. Germline values: CDR1 MNHEY, CDR2 SVGAGI. The V end was cut by 0 bases, the J end by 6 bases, with 9 bases between. CDR3 length equals 14 residues. This CDR3 reads CASSYSLVGNEQFF. The CDR3 DNA follows: TGTGCCAGCAGTTACTCCCTAGTTGGCAATGAGCAGTTCTTC.

The chain joins TRBV2 to TRBJ2-5; the D is unclear. V was cut by 0 bases and J by 4 bases, with 12 bases left in between. The germline V gene has CDR1 SNHLY and CDR2 FYNNEI. The CDR3 has 15 residues. The CDR3 nucleotides read TGTGCCAGCAGTGAAGCGCTTCTAGTTGCAGAGACCCAGTACTTC. Residues: CASSEALLVAETQYF. Drawing the rest from reference TRBV2 and TRBJ2-5, the complete variable domain is EPEVTQTPSHQVTQMGQEVILRCVPISNHLYFYWYRQILGQKVEFLVSFYNNEISEKSEIFDDQFSVERPDGSNFTLKIRSTKLEDSAMYFCASSEALLVAETQYFGPGTRLLVL.

The CDR3 sequence is CASRRTGINQPQHF. The CDR3 bases are TGTGCCAGCCGGAGGACAGGGATTAATCAGCCCCAGCATTTT. This chain connects TRBV2 to TRBJ1-5, with TRBD1 identical over 8 bases. Germline CDR1 reads SNHLY; CDR2 reads FYNNEI. V lost 8 bases to trimming and J lost 4 bases; unmatched junction nucleotides: 7. The CDR3 consists of 14 residues.

This clone was seen just once. V is TRBV5-4 and J is TRBJ2-3, with TRBD1 matching 7 bases. V shed 2 bases, J shed 6 bases, and the junction held 6 bases outside the gene matches. Germline CDR1 and CDR2: SGHNT and YYREEE (reference sequence). The CDR3 has 14 amino acids. The CDR3 DNA reads TGTGCCAGCAGCTTTCAGGGGGTTTCGGATACGCAGTATTTT. It specifies CASSFQGVSDTQYF. The full variable domain, completed using reference TRBV5-4 and TRBJ2-3, is ETGVTQSPTHLIKTRGQQVTLRCSSQSGHNTVSWYQQALGQGPQFIFQYYREEENGRGNFPPRFSGLQFPNYSSELNVNALELDDSALYLCASSFQGVSDTQYFGPGTRLTVL.

This clone was recorded only once. The genes are TRBV14 and TRBJ2-1; 10 positions match TRBD2. CDR1 SGHDN and CDR2 FVKESK come from the germline V gene. This CDR3 is 15 amino acids long. The V and J ends lost 7 bases and 6 bases, in that order; junction bases with no gene match: 9. This CDR3 reads CASTHSTSGTNEQFF. In nucleotides, the CDR3 is TGTGCCAGCACTCACAGTACTAGCGGGACCAATGAGCAGTTCTTC.

The V and J genes are TRBV27 and TRBJ2-3, with 7 bases matching TRBD1. Germline V lookup: CDR1 MNHEY, CDR2 SMNVEV (reference sequence). V was pared by 10 bases and J by 0 bases, with 7 bases of the junction left unmatched. This CDR3 contains 14 residues. CDR3 protein: CATMVQGSTDTQYF. The CDR3 DNA reads TGTGCCACCATGGTACAGGGGAGCACAGATACGCAGTATTTT.

This chain uses TRBV18 with TRBJ2-1, with D perhaps TRBD2 (6 bases). This CDR3 region has 15 residues. V was trimmed by 3 bases and J by 8 bases, leaving 17 bases between them. The germline CDR1 and CDR2 sequences are KGHSH and LQKENI. DNA of the CDR3: TGTGCCAGCTCACCGACCGGGTTGGAGGGTCATGAGCAGTTCTTC. Protein: CASSPTGLEGHEQFF.

The V call is TRBV6-1, the J call TRBJ2-7; perhaps TRBD1 as D (6 bases). The CDR3 loop spans 15 amino acids. Per the germline V gene, CDR1 is MNHNS and CDR2 is SASEGT. Trimming stripped 2 bases from V and 5 bases from J, with 16 bases between. The CDR3 coding sequence is TGTGCCAGCAGTGAACCGCCGTACAGGGTTCACGAGCAGTACTTC. Protein sequence: CASSEPPYRVHEQYF.

This chain connects TRBV28 to TRBJ2-1; the D gene is possibly TRBD2 (6 bases). V was shortened by 2 bases and J by 9 bases, with 14 bases between the two germline ends. Germline assignment: CDR1 MDHEN and CDR2 SYDVKM. This CDR3 contains 14 residues. The CDR3 DNA follows: TGTGCCAGCAGTTTACCCCGCGGAGGGCTTGAGCAGTTCTTC. Protein sequence: CASSLPRGGLEQFF.

The rearrangement links TRBV9 to TRBJ2-3; the D is unclear. Germline-derived CDR1 and CDR2 are SGDLS and YYNGEE. The CDR3 extends over 15 amino acids. The V gene lost 3 bases and the J gene lost 2 bases, with 13 bases spanning the gap. CDR3 in DNA: TGTGCCAGCAGCGCTAGGCCCCCGAACACAGATACGCAGTATTTT. It encodes CASSARPPNTDTQYF.

J is TRBJ2-7 and V is TRBV5-1, with 7 nucleotides matching TRBD2. In germline, CDR1 is SGHRS, CDR2 YFSETQ. The V and J ends lost 1 base and 7 bases, in that order; junction bases with no gene match: 8. The CDR3 runs to 14 residues. CDR3 nucleotides: TGCGCCAGCAGCTTGTACGGTGGCGGGAGTGAGCAGTACTTC. The encoded protein is CASSLYGGGSEQYF.

This clone was recorded only once. This sequence joins TRBV29-1 and TRBJ1-1; the match to TRBD1 covers 8 bases. J was trimmed by 3 bases and V by 4 bases; bases with no gene match: 7. In germline, CDR1 is SQVTM, CDR2 ANQGSEA. The CDR3 sequence is 14 residues long. CDR3 nucleotides: TGCAGCGTTGTGGTCAGGGGGCGCGACACTGAAGCTTTCTTT. Encoded protein: CSVVVRGRDTEAFF.